This TCR beta chain derives from a study of neurological immune-mediated disorders. Time point here: technical triplicate 3. The V gene's germline CDR1 is MDHEN and CDR2 SYDVKM. Trimming removed 3 bases at V and 7 bases at J, with 13 bases between. The CDR3 is 13 amino acids. The cDNA was generated by 5'RACE with 10-nucleotide random UMIs. The authors obtained over 160 million TCR-beta sequences from 15-18 subjects per sequencing run. Each CDR3 protein gets one entry after TCRdb re-called the 5' RACE reads with MiXCR. The sample yields over 25,000 distinct CDR3 sequences, about a sixth seen once. This clonotype was recorded many times.

V usage is TRBV28 and J usage is TRBJ2-7, with a tentative D call TRBD1 (5 bases). Specimen: CD4+ T cells from blood. This TCR was sampled from a female donor with HTLV-1-associated myelopathy (HAM/TSP). CDR3 in amino acids: CASSLQGEFEQYF. CDR3 bases: TGTGCCAGCAGTTTGCAGGGCGAGTTTGAGCAGTACTTC. The full variable domain, in which reference TRBV28 and TRBJ2-7 provide the parts outside the CDR3, is DVKVTQSSRYLVKRTGEKVFLECVQDMDHENMFWYRQDPGLGLRLIYFSYDVKMKEKGDIPEGYSVSREKKERFSLILESASTNQTSMYLCASSLQGEFEQYFGPGTRLTVT.